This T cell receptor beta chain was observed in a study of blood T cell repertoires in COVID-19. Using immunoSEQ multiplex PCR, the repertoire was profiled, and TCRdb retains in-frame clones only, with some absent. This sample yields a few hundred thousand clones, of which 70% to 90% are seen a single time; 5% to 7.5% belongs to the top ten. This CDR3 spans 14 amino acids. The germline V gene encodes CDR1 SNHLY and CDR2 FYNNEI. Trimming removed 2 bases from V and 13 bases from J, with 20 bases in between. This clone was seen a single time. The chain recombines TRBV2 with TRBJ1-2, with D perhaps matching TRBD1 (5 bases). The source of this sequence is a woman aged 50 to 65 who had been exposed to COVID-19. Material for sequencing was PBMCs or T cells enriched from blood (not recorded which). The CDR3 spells CASSESSPGRQVTF. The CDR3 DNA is TGTGCCAGCAGTGAATCCAGCCCAGGGAGGCAAGTCACCTTC.